The present T cell receptor beta chain was sequenced within a study of shared clonotypes between healthy human individuals. Study conclusions and caveats: When naive CD4 clonotypes were compared across a few donors, about 4.8% were shared.

Regarding this clone: Antigen: not known.

Every donor, a Caucasian adult, lived in Nashville, Tennessee. CD45RA+ naive and CD45RA-negative memory subsets were separated from CD4+ cells. Sequencing was at deep level. The protocol was immunoSEQ multiplex PCR, while the TCRdb copy is restricted to in-frame clones and leaves out a portion. The sample includes 1.4 million to 1.5 million clones, over 95% of them seen just once. V shed 6 bases, J shed 13 bases, and the junction held 11 bases outside the gene matches. The CDR3 consists of 12 residues. The germline V gene has CDR1 LNHDA and CDR2 SQIVND (reference sequence). The sequenced sample was naive CD4+ T cells sorted from blood. Subset denoted: CD45RA+ positively selected. This receptor was taken from a man under 40 in good health. This chain uses TRBV19 with TRBJ2-5; 7 bases are shared with TRBD1. This CDR3 is CASSFGQATRYF. The CDR3 bases are TGTGCCAGTAGCTTCGGACAGGCCACGCGGTACTTC.